The rows below give T cell receptor beta chains drawn from one sample of a study of blood T cell repertoires in COVID-19. The method was immunoSEQ multiplex PCR; TCRdb's version includes in-frame clones alone and lacks a portion of them. The repertoire holds roughly 68,000 clones, with over 75% as singletons. Sequencing used peripheral blood. Every receptor here comes from a woman aged 60-75 years with COVID-19, enrolled during active disease. Both conserved end residues are part of each CDR3. The D gene is left open where the match is weak. Clone sizes are given selectively: once, few, many, or a class where the clone is expanded.

TRBJ2-1	TRBD2	TRBV4-2	.	TGTGCCAGCAGCCAAAACGGGGGGGCCGGTGAGCAGTTCTTC	CASSQNGGAGEQFF
TRBJ2-3	TRBD2	TRBV6-5	.	TGTGCCAGCAGTTACTCAGGAGCGGGAGGGCCGAGTACGCAGTATTTT	CASSYSGAGGPSTQYF
TRBJ2-3	TRBD1	TRBV12-3/TRBV12-4	.	TGTGCCAGCGTCGGGACAGGCACAGATACGCAGTATTTT	CASVGTGTDTQYF
TRBJ1-6	.	TRBV5-1	.	TGCGCCAGCAGCTTGAACCGGGGGGATTCACCCCTCCACTTT	CASSLNRGDSPLHF
TRBJ1-5	TRBD1	TRBV30	.	TGTGCCTGGAGTAAGGGACAGGGGGGTCAGCCCCAGCATTTT	CAWSKGQGGQPQHF
TRBJ1-2	.	TRBV6-5	.	TGTGCCAGCAGTTACCTTCCTGGGGGGGCGAACTATGGCTACACCTTC	CASSYLPGGANYGYTF
TRBJ1-6	.	TRBV5-3	.	TGTGCCAGAAGCCCCCGGGATTCACCCCTCCACTTT	CARSPRDSPLHF
TRBJ1-6	TRBD1	TRBV28	.	TGTGCCAGCAGTCCTACGGGGGAGATTCGGGACAGGGAAAATTCACCCCTCCACTTT	CASSPTGEIRDRENSPLHF
TRBJ2-7	.	TRBV12-3/TRBV12-4	once	TGTGCCAGCAGTCCGGGGTTCTACGAGCAGTACTTC	CASSPGFYEQYF
TRBJ2-1	TRBD2	TRBV19	.	TGTGCCACTGAGCGGGGGACTCCCTTTCACAATGAGCAGTTCTTC	CATERGTPFHNEQFF
TRBJ1-1	.	TRBV7-9	.	TGTGCCAGCAGCCCTATAGGGACACATAACACTGAAGCTTTCTTT	CASSPIGTHNTEAFF
TRBJ2-1	TRBD2	TRBV6-2/TRBV6-3	once	TGTGCCAGCAGTTACCCCCCTCCACTAGCGGCCCCCCCCTACAATGAGCAGTTCTTC	CASSYPPPLAAPPYNEQFF
TRBJ1-5	.	TRBV7-8	.	TGTGCCAGCAGCTCCTTGGGGACTTATCATCAGCCCCAGCATTTT	CASSSLGTYHQPQHF
TRBJ2-1	.	TRBV5-1	few	TGCGCCAGCAGCTGGAGCGGTGGGAGCTCCTACAATGAGCAGTTCTTC	CASSWSGGSSYNEQFF
TRBJ2-7	TRBD1	TRBV4-3	once	TGCGCCAGCAGCCAAGCCCGACAGGGGACTTCCTACGAGCAGTACTTC	CASSQARQGTSYEQYF
TRBJ2-2	TRBD1	TRBV19	.	TGTGCCAGTATTCCTCCGGGACAGGGTTACACCGGGGAGCTGTTTTTT	CASIPPGQGYTGELFF
TRBJ1-5	.	TRBV30	.	TGTGCCTGGAGGGCAGAAGCGGGGCAGCCCCAGCATTTT	CAWRAEAGQPQHF
TRBJ2-1	.	TRBV5-1	.	TGCGCCAGCAGCTTGGACCCGGGATTATACAATGAGCAGTTCTTC	CASSLDPGLYNEQFF
TRBJ1-5	TRBD1	TRBV6-6	once	TGTGCCAGCAGGGGGGAGACAGGGGGCAATCAGCCCCAGCATTTT	CASRGETGGNQPQHF
TRBJ2-6	.	TRBV7-8	.	TGTGCCAGCAGCTTAGTTTCACGGGTGAGCTCTGGGGCCAACGTCCTGACTTTC	CASSLVSRVSSGANVLTF
TRBJ2-3	TRBD1	TRBV7-6	once	TGTGCCAGCAGCAAGGGACAGGGGTCAGATACGCAGTATTTT	CASSKGQGSDTQYF
TRBJ1-5	.	TRBV5-5	.	TGTGCCAGCAGCTTGGATCAGGGGAGCAATCAGCCCCAGCATTTT	CASSLDQGSNQPQHF
TRBJ2-3	TRBD2	TRBV5-8	.	TGTGCCAGCAGCCCTTGGGGACTAGCGGGAGCAGATACGCAGTATTTT	CASSPWGLAGADTQYF
TRBJ2-3	TRBD2	TRBV11-2	.	TGTGCCAGCAGCTTAGGTTCTAGCGGGGGGGCAGATACGCAGTATTTT	CASSLGSSGGADTQYF
TRBJ2-3	.	TRBV7-2	.	TGTGCCAGCAGCTTAGGATCGCGGCCCAGCACAGATACGCAGTATTTT	CASSLGSRPSTDTQYF
TRBJ2-2	.	TRBV19	.	TGTGCCAGTAGTACCCCGGCTAGCGGAGGCCCAGGGGACACCGGGGAGCTGTTTTTT	CASSTPASGGPGDTGELFF
TRBJ2-7	TRBD1	TRBV28	.	TGTGCCAGTGGCCCTCGTGGGACAGGGGCCTACGAGCAGTACTTC	CASGPRGTGAYEQYF
TRBJ2-5	.	TRBV6-5	.	TGTGCCAGCAGTTACTTGACAGGAAGGGGAGAGACCCAGTACTTC	CASSYLTGRGETQYF
TRBJ2-7	.	TRBV12-3/TRBV12-4	.	TGTGCCAGCCGGGTGGCCTACGAGCAGTACTTC	CASRVAYEQYF
TRBJ1-2	.	TRBV3-1/TRBV3-2	.	TGTGCCAGCAGCCAAACAGGGTGGGAATCTGGCTACACCTTC	CASSQTGWESGYTF
TRBJ1-4	TRBD1	TRBV28	.	TGTGCCAGCAGTTTATTGGGGACAGGGGGCGGGAAACTGTTTTTT	CASSLLGTGGGKLFF
TRBJ2-1	.	TRBV7-8	once	TGTGCCAGCAGCTTAGGCCTAGCAGAGTACAATGAGCAGTTCTTC	CASSLGLAEYNEQFF
TRBJ2-3	.	TRBV19	.	TGTGCCAGTACTACCACAGAGTTCGATACGCAGTATTTT	CASTTTEFDTQYF
TRBJ2-1	.	TRBV5-1	.	TGCGCCAGCAGCTTGGGGTCACGGGGAACTTTAGCCTACAATGAGCAGTTCTTC	CASSLGSRGTLAYNEQFF
TRBJ1-1	TRBD1	TRBV4-2	.	TGTGCCAGCAGCCTCTATACAGGGGCAGAGACTGAAGCTTTCTTT	CASSLYTGAETEAFF
TRBJ2-7	.	TRBV5-5	few	TGTGCCAGCAGCTTGGACCAGGGATACTACGAGCAGTACTTC	CASSLDQGYYEQYF
TRBJ1-6	.	TRBV5-1	.	TGCGCCAGCAGCTTGGGGAGTATTGATTCACCCCTCCACTTT	CASSLGSIDSPLHF
TRBJ1-2	.	TRBV6-5	.	TGTGCCAGCAGCCAGGGTGACTATGGCTACACCTTC	CASSQGDYGYTF
TRBJ2-7	TRBD1	TRBV6-5	.	TGTGCCAGCAGGTCGACAGGGTACGAGCAGTACTTC	CASRSTGYEQYF
TRBJ1-4	TRBD1	TRBV11-1	.	TGTGCCAGCAGCCCTGACAGGGGGAATGAAAAACTGTTTTTT	CASSPDRGNEKLFF
TRBJ2-1	TRBD2	TRBV9	.	TGTGCCAGCAGCGACCCTAGCGGGTGGGACTACAATGAGCAGTTCTTC	CASSDPSGWDYNEQFF
TRBJ1-6	.	TRBV27	.	TGTGCCAGCAGTTTCTTGAGTAGTAATTCACCCCTCCACTTT	CASSFLSSNSPLHF
TRBJ1-2	TRBD1	TRBV2	.	TGTGCCAGCAGTCCCCAGGGGGAGGATGGCTACACCTTC	CASSPQGEDGYTF
TRBJ2-3	TRBD2	TRBV9	.	TGTGCCAGCAGTGTACCCCGTCTAGCGGGAGGAGCCTCAGATACGCAGTATTTT	CASSVPRLAGGASDTQYF
TRBJ2-7	.	TRBV29-1	.	TGCAGCGCCGTGCGGTCAGGGGCCTACGAGCAGTACTTC	CSAVRSGAYEQYF